The 31 T cell receptor beta chains listed next were all sequenced from one sample in a study of breast tumors, draining lymph nodes, adjacent tissues. Using its own MiXCR run on the multiplex PCR reads, TCRdb lists one record per CDR3 protein. The table has 17,000 or so distinct CDR3 sequences, 43% seen once. The sequenced material came from breast tumor tissue. These receptors were taken from a female donor with breast cancer. Some clones in this sample may be carry-over from other donors' samples.

This chain uses TRBV7-9 with TRBJ2-1, with TRBD2 identical over 11 bases. V dropped 6 bases and J dropped 7; count of bases not matched to a gene: 11. Germline-derived CDR1 and CDR2 are SEHNR and FQNEAQ (reference sequence). This CDR3 is 16 amino acids long. CDR3 protein: CASSPGRLAGYNEQFF. CDR3 DNA: TGTGCCAGCAGTCCAGGCCGACTAGCGGGATATAATGAGCAGTTCTTC.

There are many counts of this clonotype. The chain couples TRBV11-3 to TRBJ2-4; 7 nucleotides agree with TRBD1. Germline V gene lookup returns CDR1 SGHNT and CDR2 YENEEA. V trimming: 2 bases; J trimming: 0 bases; junction bases outside the gene matches: 7. This CDR3 is built from 17 residues. CDR3 loop: CASSLWTGDLAKNIQYF. The CDR3 DNA sequence: TGTGCCAGCAGCTTATGGACAGGCGATTTAGCCAAAAACATTCAGTACTTC.

Concerning this clonotype: The CDR3 ends on some other residue instead of the conserved phenylalanine or tryptophan, so this is likely a read error. CDR3 in DNA: TGTGCCGGCAGTTCCGGGAATAATTCACCCCTCCACCTT. It is translated as CAGSSGNNSPLHL. The V gene is TRBV6-6, the J gene TRBJ1-6, with D unclear. In germline, CDR1 is MNHNY, CDR2 SVGAGI (reference sequence). The CDR3 is 13 amino acids.

On this clonotype itself: This clone may be a read error of a much larger clone one base away. V is TRBV11-2 and J is TRBJ1-2, with D possibly matching TRBD1 (6 bases). Germline loops: CDR1 SGHAT, CDR2 FQNNGV. Trimming stripped 2 bases from V and 6 bases from J, with 13 bases between. The CDR3 has 14 residues. CDR3 loop: CASSLWGPSDGYTF. The CDR3 region has the DNA TGTGCCAGCAGCTTATGGGGGCCGTCGGATGGCTACACCTTC.

This clonotype has more than one count but fewer than ten. The genes are TRBV18 and TRBJ1-1; a possible D gene is TRBD1 (6 bases). The CDR3 is made up of 13 amino acids. Germline CDR1 is KGHSH and CDR2 is LQKENI. V lost 8 bases and J 1 base, leaving 11 bases between the germline ends. Here the CDR3 DNA reads TGTGCCAGCCTTTCGGGACAGAACACTGAAGCTTTCTTT. Encoded protein: CASLSGQNTEAFF.

This clonotype was seen just once. V usage is TRBV7-9 and J usage is TRBJ2-1, with D possibly matching TRBD2 (6 bases). CDR3 length equals 14 residues. Germline values: CDR1 SEHNR, CDR2 FQNEAQ (reference sequence). Trimming removed 5 bases at V and 5 bases at J, with 13 bases between. The CDR3 loop is CASSLLTGDNEQFF. CDR3 DNA: TGTGCCAGCAGCCTGCTAACGGGGGACAATGAGCAGTTCTTC.

CDR3 nucleotide sequence: TGTGCCTGGAGTGTACAAGGGGGGAGCACTGAAGCTTTCTTT. Translating it yields CAWSVQGGSTEAFF. The chain joins TRBV30 to TRBJ1-1, with D possibly being TRBD1 (6 bases). The germline CDR1 and CDR2 sequences are GTSNPN and SVGIG (reference sequence). The V end lost 0 bases, the J end lost 4 bases, and 12 bases lay between the germline ends. The CDR3 spans 14 residues.

As regards this clonotype: Compared with germline, one end of the junction differs, possibly owing to a read error. The rearrangement uses TRBV12-5 and TRBJ2-7, with a weak D call TRBD1 (6 bases). From germline, CDR1 is LGHNT and CDR2 FRNRAP. The CDR3 runs 12 residues. The CDR3 sequence: CASGLPDRKQYF. The CDR3 bases are TGTGCTAGCGGTTTGCCCGACAGGAAGCAGTACTTC. Complete variable domain (other parts from reference TRBV12-5 and TRBJ2-7): DARVTQTPRHKVTEMGQEVTMRCQPILGHNTVFWYRQTMMQGLELLAYFRNRAPLDDSGMPKDRFSAEMPDATLATLKIQPSEPRDSAVYFCASGLPDRKQYFGPGTRLTVT.

The chain uses TRBV20-1 and TRBJ1-3, with D tentatively TRBD1 (6 bases). Trimming left V 5 bases short and J 0 bases short, with 11 bases between. Per germline, CDR1 DFQATT and CDR2 SNEGSKA (reference sequence). CDR3 length equals 14 residues. The CDR3 nucleotides read TGCAGTGCTTCAAGACAGGACTCTGGAAACACCATATATTTT. Protein: CSASRQDSGNTIYF.

The chain employs TRBV20-1 and TRBJ2-1; 7 positions agree with TRBD2. Trimming took 6 bases from V and 12 from J; bases not matched to a gene: 11. The CDR3 runs to 12 residues. Per the germline V gene, CDR1 is DFQATT and CDR2 is SNEGSKA (reference sequence). CDR3 in DNA: TGCAGTGCCCAGGCAGCGGGAATTGGGCAGTTCTTC. This codes for CSAQAAGIGQFF.

The CDR3 region has the DNA TGTGCCAGCAGCGCGAGCGGGAGCTCCTACGAGCAGTACTTC. It translates to CASSASGSSYEQYF. V gene TRBV5-8 combines with J gene TRBJ2-7; TRBD2 aligns across 8 bases. The junction had 3 bases not matched to a gene; V was cut back by 4 bases and J by 0 bases. Germline-derived CDR1 and CDR2 are SGHTS and YDEGEE. There are 14 residues in the CDR3.

Regarding this clonotype: An end of the junction does not agree with germline; a read error may underlie this. V and J are TRBV20-1 and TRBJ1-1; D unclear. Germline CDR1 DFQATT, CDR2 SNEGSKA (reference sequence). The CDR3 is made up of 13 amino acids. The CDR3 protein is CSARDRGGTETFF. The CDR3 nucleotides read TGCAGTGCTAGAGATCGGGGTGGCACTGAAACTTTCTTT.

This rearrangement joins TRBV12-3 or TRBV12-4 to TRBJ1-2; D call uncertain. CDR3 length equals 13 residues. V lost 2 bases and J lost 7, with 11 bases in between. CDR3 in amino acids: CASSLYSRGGYTF. The CDR3 DNA is TGTGCCAGCAGTTTATACAGTCGAGGTGGCTACACCTTC.

Of note for this clonotype: At one boundary the junction diverges from the germline segment, which might be a read error. The chain carries TRBV19 and TRBJ2-1; D may be TRBD1 or TRBD2 (5 bases each). The CDR3 sequence is 16 residues long. Germline values: CDR1 LNHDA, CDR2 SQIVND (reference sequence). CDR3 nucleotide sequence: TGTGTCAGTACTACACGGGGCGGGCGAGGGCTCAATGAGCAGTTCTTC. The encoded protein is CVSTTRGGRGLNEQFF. The entire variable domain, with the rest obtained from reference TRBV19 and TRBJ2-1, is as follows: DGGITQSPKYLFRKEGQNVTLSCEQNLNHDAMYWYRQDPGQGLRLIYYSQIVNDFQKGDIAEGYSVSREKKESFPLTVTSAQKNPTAFYLCVSTTRGGRGLNEQFFGPGTRLTVL.

V gene TRBV6-6 combines with J gene TRBJ1-5; D perhaps matches TRBD1 (5 bases). Looked up from germline, CDR1 is MNHNY and CDR2 is SVGAGI (reference sequence). This CDR3 is built from 15 residues. V was cut by 5 bases and J by 3 bases, with 14 bases left in between. CDR3 bases: TGTGCCAGCAGTCCACGTCAGGGTTCCAATCAGCCCCAGCATTTT. It is translated as CASSPRQGSNQPQHF.

A single count supports this clonotype. The chain employs TRBV5-1 and TRBJ1-1; D is unresolved. The germline gives CDR1 SGHRS, CDR2 YFSETQ. V gave up 0 bases and J gave up 2 bases, with 8 bases separating them. The CDR3 is 14 residues long. CDR3 in DNA: TGCGCCAGCAGCTTGGAAATTGGAAACACTGAAGCTTTCTTT. This translates into CASSLEIGNTEAFF. Combining the CDR3 with reference TRBV5-1 and TRBJ1-1 gives the whole variable domain KAGVTQTPRYLIKTRGQQVTLSCSPISGHRSVSWYQQTPGQGLQFLFEYFSETQRNKGNFPGRFSGRQFSNSRSEMNVSTLELGDSALYLCASSLEIGNTEAFFGQGTRLTVV.

This clonotype was detected ten times or more. V usage is TRBV18 and J usage is TRBJ1-6; D perhaps matches TRBD1 (5 bases). Germline V CDR1 and CDR2: KGHSH, LQKENI. V was clipped by 4 bases and J by 8 bases, with 9 bases between them. The CDR3 is 13 amino acids. DNA for the CDR3: TGTGCCAGCTCACGATCCAGGGATTCACCCCTCCACTTT. Translation: CASSRSRDSPLHF.

Ten or more counts support this clonotype. The J gene is TRBJ1-4, the V gene TRBV6-1; TRBD1 might be the D (5 bases). This CDR3 contains 14 residues. CDR1 and CDR2 from the germline V gene are MNHNS and SASEGT. V was cut by 4 bases and J by 8 bases, with 14 bases left in between. The CDR3 loop is CASSGRQGAEKLFF. Written as DNA, the CDR3 is TGTGCCAGCAGTGGTAGGCAGGGAGCCGAAAAACTGTTTTTT.

Concerning this clonotype: Since no conserved phenylalanine or tryptophan closes the CDR3, a read error is the likely cause. The DNA is left out, because the CDR3 cannot be placed on it with certainty; the CDR3 is given as TCRdb lists it. The V gene is TRBV25-1, the J gene TRBJ1-4. The CDR3 contains 12 residues when both ends are counted. Germline V CDR1 and CDR2: MGHDK, SYGVNS. The CDR3 sequence is CASSVSPPGLVL.

The gene calls are TRBV10-3 and TRBJ1-5; 9 bases are a match to TRBD1. Germline V gene sequence: CDR1 ENHRY, CDR2 SYGVKD. V trimming: 6 bases; J trimming: 4 bases; junction bases outside the gene matches: 13. There are 17 residues in the CDR3. As DNA, the CDR3 is TGTGCCATCAGCGACAGGATTCCGGGACAGGGTAATCAGCCCCAGCATTTT. This sequence encodes CAISDRIPGQGNQPQHF.

V usage is TRBV10-3 and J usage is TRBJ2-1; D is perhaps TRBD2 (5 bases). Looked up from germline, CDR1 is ENHRY and CDR2 is SYGVKD. Trimming removed 3 bases from V and 5 bases from J, with 5 bases in between. CDR3 length: 12 amino acids. The chain's CDR3 is CAISEADNEQFF. Written as DNA, the CDR3 is TGTGCCATCAGTGAAGCGGACAATGAGCAGTTCTTC.

This clonotype was recorded many times. Mismatch with germline at one junction end may stem from a read error. The J gene is TRBJ2-6, the V gene TRBV9; D might be TRBD2 (6 bases). Germline-derived CDR1 and CDR2 are SGDLS and YYNGEE. The CDR3 runs to 17 residues. In DNA, the CDR3 is TGTGCCAGCAGGGAGGGCAGGGATTATCTTGGGGCCACCGTCCTGACTTTC. Protein: CASREGRDYLGATVLTF.

This clonotype was seen repeatedly, ten times or more. The J gene is TRBJ1-2, the V gene TRBV2, with D perhaps TRBD1 (5 bases). Looked up from germline, CDR1 is SNHLY and CDR2 is FYNNEI. The V gene lost 6 bases and the J gene lost 4 bases, with 18 bases spanning the gap. The CDR3 spans 15 residues. CDR3 nucleotide sequence: TGTGCCAGCAGCGGAGGGTGGGGGAACCCCTATGGCTACACCTTC. Translation gives CASSGGWGNPYGYTF.

Here the CDR3 DNA reads TGCAGTGCTAGCGGGAGGGCGGATACGCAGTATTTT. Encoded protein: CSASGRADTQYF. The chain combines TRBV20-1 with TRBJ2-3, with 8 bases lining up with TRBD2. Per germline, CDR1 DFQATT and CDR2 SNEGSKA (reference sequence). With V trimmed by 3 bases and J by 6 bases, 2 bases remained unmatched. The CDR3 has 12 residues.

The V and J genes are TRBV4-1 and TRBJ2-1; 14 nucleotides match TRBD2. Germline CDR1 and CDR2: MGHRA and YSYEKL. The CDR3 spans 15 residues. V was clipped by 4 bases and J by 8 bases; unmatched bases: 4. In nucleotides, the CDR3 is TGCGCCAGCAGCCCGGGGACTAGCGGGAGTGATGAGCAGTTCTTC. Translating it yields CASSPGTSGSDEQFF.

This clonotype came up many times. V usage is TRBV29-1 and J usage is TRBJ1-1; D is perhaps TRBD1 (6 bases). CDR3 length equals 13 residues. V gave up 4 bases and J gave up 5 bases, with 14 bases separating them. Germline CDR1 is SQVTM and CDR2 is ANQGSEA. The CDR3 bases are TGCAGCGTTGTCTTGGCACAGGGTACTGAAGCTTTCTTT. This gives the protein CSVVLAQGTEAFF. Full variable domain (rest looked up from reference TRBV29-1 and TRBJ1-1): SAVISQKPSRDICQRGTSLTIQCQVDSQVTMMFWYRQQPGQSLTLIATANQGSEATYESGFVIDKFPISRPNLTFSTLTVSNMSPEDSSIYLCSVVLAQGTEAFFGQGTRLTVV.

V is TRBV13 and J is TRBJ1-3; TRBD1 aligns across 8 bases. V was clipped by 3 bases and J by 3 bases; unmatched bases: 10. The CDR3 totals 17 residues. The germline CDR1 and CDR2 sequences are PRHDT and FYEKMQ (reference sequence). This CDR3 reads CASSLTTQGAFGNTIYF. For the CDR3, the DNA is TGTGCCAGCAGCTTGACTACCCAGGGGGCCTTTGGAAACACCATATATTTT.

This clonotype was seen ten or more times. The J gene is TRBJ1-1, the V gene TRBV9, with D unclear. Germline V CDR1 and CDR2: SGDLS, YYNGEE. V lost 4 bases and J 1 base, leaving 8 bases between the germline ends. The CDR3 has 13 amino acids. The CDR3 sequence: CASSPRSNTEAFF. In DNA form, the CDR3 reads TGTGCCAGCAGCCCTCGGTCGAACACTGAAGCTTTCTTT.

This clonotype appeared once. The chain is built from TRBV4-1 and TRBJ2-1, with 7 bases fitting TRBD2. V shed 0 bases, J shed 8 bases, and the junction held 16 bases outside the gene matches. Germline assignment: CDR1 MGHRA and CDR2 YSYEKL. CDR3 length equals 18 residues. Here the CDR3 DNA reads TGCGCCAGCAGCCAAGAAGGTACTAGCGAGCAGGAGGGTGATGAGCAGTTCTTC. This translates into CASSQEGTSEQEGDEQFF.

The V call is TRBV20-1, the J call TRBJ1-5; 8 bases are a match to TRBD1. The CDR3 runs 14 residues. Germline CDR1 and CDR2: DFQATT and SNEGSKA (reference sequence). The junction had 5 bases not matched to a gene; V was cut back by 0 bases and J by 7 bases. In DNA form, the CDR3 reads TGCAGTGCTAGAGATTCAGGGGGCCAACAGCCCCAGCATTTT. Its translation is CSARDSGGQQPQHF.

This clonotype was picked up a small number of times. The V call is TRBV5-1, the J call TRBJ2-7, with D perhaps TRBD1 (6 bases). Trimming took 2 bases from V and 6 from J, leaving 15 bases between them. Germline loops: CDR1 SGHRS, CDR2 YFSETQ. This CDR3 is built from 14 residues. CDR3 nucleotide sequence: TGCGCCAGCAGCTTTTCACAGGGAGTGGGCGAGCAGTACTTC. Amino acids: CASSFSQGVGEQYF.